Listed here is a single T cell receptor beta chain. This sample was included in a study of blood T cell repertoires in COVID-19. A COVID-19 case was met by exposed participants within 2 weeks before study entry. Germline-derived CDR1 and CDR2 are SGHVS and FNYEAQ. V lost 2 bases and J lost 4, with 13 bases in between. The CDR3 contains 15 residues. Authors' data handling: It was from reference gene primer amplification that nucleated cell counts were estimated. Produced via immunoSEQ multiplex PCR; TCRdb's table is partial and in-frame only. V and J calls and clone size are as listed in that table; D and trimming were resolved from the DNA. The repertoire holds roughly 240,000 clones, 83% seen once, with 3.6% in the top ten.

This chain joins TRBV7-6 and TRBJ2-3, with D perhaps matching TRBD2 (5 bases). The receptor was derived from a woman between 40 and 50 years old who had been exposed to COVID-19. Sample: PBMCs or T cells enriched from blood (not recorded which). CDR3 DNA sequence: TGTGCCAGCAGCTTAAGTCCGGGATTCTCAGATACGCAGTATTTT. Protein sequence: CASSLSPGFSDTQYF.